These 19 T cell receptor beta chains originate from one sample sequenced in a study of cytomegalovirus exposure and HLA in healthy donors. The PCR was carried out with 60 Vbeta primers and 13 Jbeta primers. Sequenced by immunoSEQ multiplex PCR; TCRdb stores in-frame clones only, minus some. The table records about 130,000 clones, around four fifths of them present only once. The sequencing sample was made of PBMCs. The receptors were sampled from a male donor in good health and CMV-seropositive.

J is TRBJ1-4 and V is TRBV30, with D tentatively TRBD1 (5 bases). Germline V gives CDR1 GTSNPN, CDR2 SVGIG (reference sequence). The CDR3 has 13 amino acids. With 1 base removed from V and 4 bases from J, the gap between germline ends came to 7 bases. CDR3 residues: CAWSGQFNEKLFF. As DNA, the CDR3 is TGTGCCTGGAGTGGACAGTTTAATGAAAAACTGTTTTTT.

The J gene is TRBJ2-1, the V gene TRBV9; 7 bases match TRBD1. J lost 6 bases, V lost 4 bases, and 22 bases had no gene match. In germline, CDR1 is SGDLS, CDR2 YYNGEE. The CDR3 has 19 amino acids. DNA for the CDR3: TGTGCCAGCAGCCCCGACGGGGCAGGGGGACGGGTTTGGGGCAATGAGCAGTTCTTC. This sequence encodes CASSPDGAGGRVWGNEQFF.

The rearrangement links TRBV7-2 to TRBJ2-7; maybe TRBD2 (5 bases). Per the germline V gene, CDR1 is SGHTA and CDR2 is FQGNSA. This CDR3 is built from 13 residues. The V end was cut by 1 base, the J end by 7 bases, with 11 bases between. The chain's CDR3 is CASSLVEASEQYF. CDR3 in DNA: TGTGCCAGCAGCTTAGTGGAGGCGAGTGAGCAGTACTTC.

J is TRBJ1-1 and V is TRBV28; 8 bases align to TRBD1. V lost 1 base, J lost 1 base, and 2 bases stayed unmatched. The CDR3 spans 15 residues. CDR1 is MDHEN, CDR2 SYDVKM, per germline. CDR3 residues: CASSLLQGGNTEAFF. Here the CDR3 DNA reads TGTGCCAGCAGTTTATTACAGGGGGGGAACACTGAAGCTTTCTTT.

This clone has a handful of counts. The V gene is TRBV27, the J gene TRBJ2-5; no clear D gene. CDR1 and CDR2 (germline): MNHEY, SMNVEV (reference sequence). The CDR3 spans 15 residues. V was pared by 6 bases and J by 1 base, with 15 bases between. The CDR3 protein is CASRRNVRLQETQYF. For the CDR3, the DNA is TGTGCCAGCAGGCGAAACGTACGCCTCCAAGAGACCCAGTACTTC.

This sequence joins TRBV5-5 and TRBJ1-4; tentatively, D is TRBD1 (5 bases). Germline CDR1 reads SGHKS; CDR2 reads YYEKEE (reference sequence). Trimming stripped 3 bases from V and 8 bases from J, with 17 bases between. The CDR3 has 15 residues. CDR3 sequence: CASSSRGRGPEKLFF. Written as DNA, the CDR3 is TGTGCCAGCAGCTCCCGGGGGAGGGGCCCCGAAAAACTGTTTTTT.

This chain joins TRBV5-1 and TRBJ1-1; D perhaps matches TRBD1 (6 bases). The V end lost 4 bases, the J end lost 0 bases, and 16 bases lay between the germline ends. Germline V lookup: CDR1 SGHRS, CDR2 YFSETQ. CDR3 length: 16 amino acids. Here the CDR3 DNA reads TGCGCCAGCAGCCCGTCTCCGCAGGGGATGAACACTGAAGCTTTCTTT. This gives the protein CASSPSPQGMNTEAFF.

The V and J genes are TRBV2 and TRBJ2-5; 9 bases align to TRBD2. Germline V gene data show CDR1 as SNHLY and CDR2 as FYNNEI. The CDR3 is 15 residues long. Losses at the gene ends were 4 bases for V and 1 base for J; bases not matched to a gene: 4. The CDR3 is CASSGVAGAQETQYF. CDR3 bases: TGTGCCAGCAGTGGGGTAGCGGGGGCCCAAGAGACCCAGTACTTC. Drawing the rest from reference TRBV2 and TRBJ2-5, the complete variable domain is EPEVTQTPSHQVTQMGQEVILRCVPISNHLYFYWYRQILGQKVEFLVSFYNNEISEKSEIFDDQFSVERPDGSNFTLKIRSTKLEDSAMYFCASSGVAGAQETQYFGPGTRLLVL.

Only one count was recorded for this clone. The V gene is TRBV29-1, the J gene TRBJ2-7; 9 bases agree with TRBD2. Losses at the gene ends were 1 base for V and 2 bases for J; bases not matched to a gene: 12. The CDR3 loop spans 17 amino acids. Germline assignment: CDR1 SQVTM and CDR2 ANQGSEA. The CDR3 nucleotides are TGCAGCGTTGAAGTCGCGGGGCTAGCGGGACGAGCCTACGAGCAGTACTTC. As protein: CSVEVAGLAGRAYEQYF.

The gene calls are TRBV19 and TRBJ2-5; no clear D. Trimming pared 4 bases from V and 3 bases from J, leaving 9 bases between. The CDR3 is 13 amino acids. The germline V gene encodes CDR1 LNHDA and CDR2 SQIVND (reference sequence). DNA of the CDR3: TGTGCCAGTAGTACAGGAAAGGAAGAGACCCAGTACTTC. Amino acid sequence: CASSTGKEETQYF.

The V call is TRBV6-5, the J call TRBJ2-3, with TRBD2 as a possible D gene (5 bases). This CDR3 contains 14 residues. Trimming took off 6 bases at V and 4 bases at J, with 14 bases between the two ends. CDR1 and CDR2 from the germline V gene are MNHEY and SVGAGI. The DNA for the CDR3 is TGTGCCAGCAGGCTAGCCCACGGAGCAGATACGCAGTATTTT. It encodes CASRLAHGADTQYF.

J is TRBJ2-7 and V is TRBV28, with 7 bases that match TRBD1. The CDR3 has 12 amino acids. With 8 bases clipped from V and 3 bases from J, the junction kept 4 bases outside the gene matches. Germline V gene sequence: CDR1 MDHEN, CDR2 SYDVKM. The DNA of the CDR3 is TGTGCCAGCGCCAGGGGGAACTACGAGCAGTACTTC. Amino acid sequence: CASARGNYEQYF.

This chain links TRBV27 with TRBJ2-7; 8 bases align to TRBD2. This CDR3 region has 15 residues. With V trimmed by 5 bases and J by 4 bases, 10 bases remained unmatched. Germline CDR1 is MNHEY and CDR2 is SMNVEV (reference sequence). The CDR3 region is CASSPRAGLGYEQYF. For the CDR3, the DNA is TGTGCCAGCAGTCCCAGGGCGGGACTAGGATACGAGCAGTACTTC.

This clone was seen more than once but under ten times. The gene calls are TRBV7-9 and TRBJ1-2, with a weak D call TRBD1 (5 bases). CDR3 length equals 13 residues. V gave up 6 bases and J gave up 4 bases, with 12 bases separating them. Germline CDR1 is SEHNR and CDR2 is FQNEAQ (reference sequence). The chain's CDR3 is CASSPGWTYGYTF. The CDR3 bases are TGTGCCAGCAGTCCAGGGTGGACCTATGGCTACACCTTC.

The chain uses TRBV5-8 and TRBJ1-2; TRBD1 matches 7 bases. Germline V CDR1 and CDR2: SGHTS, YDEGEE. The CDR3 sequence is 13 residues long. V lost 4 bases to trimming and J lost 6 bases; unmatched junction nucleotides: 6. DNA for the CDR3: TGTGCCAGCAGCCCGACAGGGCCGAATGGCTACACCTTC. Its protein is CASSPTGPNGYTF.

This clone was observed a few times. The rearrangement joins TRBV7-2 to TRBJ1-1; 9 bases align to TRBD1. The germline gives CDR1 SGHTA, CDR2 FQGNSA. The CDR3 runs to 15 residues. With V trimmed by 6 bases and J by 4 bases, 9 bases remained unmatched. CDR3 in DNA: TGTGCCAGCAGGCCACGGACAGGGGAAGGCACTGAAGCTTTCTTT. Residues: CASRPRTGEGTEAFF.

The CDR3 DNA is TGCAGTTCCCCGCTAAACCCCGGCTACACCTTC. Protein sequence: CSSPLNPGYTF. The J gene is TRBJ1-2, the V gene TRBV20-1; D remains ambiguous. The CDR3 loop spans 11 amino acids. Germline CDR1 is DFQATT and CDR2 is SNEGSKA (reference sequence). V was pared by 8 bases and J by 8 bases, with 15 bases between.

The chain is built from TRBV7-2 and TRBJ2-3, with TRBD1 matching over 8 bases. The germline V gene has CDR1 SGHTA and CDR2 FQGNSA. After removal of 4 bases from V and 4 bases from J, the junction contained 7 bases not matched to a gene. The CDR3 spans 15 residues. CDR3 sequence: CASSSQGQAADTQYF. Written as DNA, the CDR3 is TGTGCCAGCAGCTCGCAGGGACAGGCGGCAGATACGCAGTATTTT.

The chain is built from TRBV11-2 and TRBJ1-1; TRBD1 aligns across 7 bases. The germline CDR1 and CDR2 sequences are SGHAT and FQNNGV. The CDR3 length is 15 residues. With V trimmed by 8 bases and J by 4 bases, 13 bases remained unmatched. The DNA of the CDR3 is TGTGCCAGCCGAGGACAGGCTATACCGTCCACTGAAGCTTTCTTT. Residues: CASRGQAIPSTEAFF.